Given below is one TCR beta chain in context. Trimming pared 2 bases from V and 6 bases from J, leaving 13 bases between. Germline values: CDR1 MNHEY, CDR2 SMNVEV (reference sequence). The CDR3 has 14 residues. The sample comes from a study of blood T cells in healthy people across ages. The second PCR ran 7 to 11 cycles with a sample-barcoded 5' primer and J-beta primers. Template switching added a 12-random-nucleotide identifier to every cDNA molecule. TCRdb reprocessed the 5' RACE reads via MiXCR and lists one record per CDR3 protein. The profile shows 660,000 or so distinct CDR3 sequences, around three fifths of them singletons.

V usage is TRBV27 and J usage is TRBJ1-2, with D unclear. Sequenced sample: blood. The TCR was taken from a man between 60 and 70 years old in good health. The CDR3 sequence: CASSLSWQSNGYTF. The CDR3 coding sequence is TGTGCCAGCAGTTTAAGCTGGCAGTCTAATGGCTACACCTTC.